This TCR beta chain was captured in a study of blood T cell repertoires in COVID-19. The CDR3 contains 15 residues. Germline assignment: CDR1 MGHDK and CDR2 SYGVNS. V lost 2 bases to trimming and J lost 5 bases, with 15 bases between them. Cohort allocation depended upon clinical history that participants reported. Sequenced by immunoSEQ multiplex PCR; TCRdb stores in-frame clones only, minus some. Here the sample spans over 200,000 clones, less than 85% being singletons. The sequenced sample was PBMCs or T cells enriched from blood (not recorded which). This receptor was taken from a man in his 60s who had recovered from COVID-19. This rearrangement joins TRBV25-1 to TRBJ1-1; D not resolved. In DNA form, the CDR3 reads TGTGCCAGCAGTGAAGTTTTTTTTGGGAGGACTGAAGCTTTCTTT. The encoded protein is CASSEVFFGRTEAFF.